The present T cell receptor beta chain was sequenced within a study of tissue T cells after allogeneic stem cell transplantation. This clone has a single count. Additional DNA sequences in this sample encode the identical CDR3. The table came from immunoSEQ multiplex PCR; TCRdb's copy has only in-frame clones and leaves some out. The sample has around 6,000 clones, around three fifths seen once. The receptor's source is a woman between 18 and 50 years old with breast cancer. The source material was duodenum tissue, sampled at autopsy.

The CDR3 region is CASSYVGGGYEQYF. CDR3 in DNA: TGTGCCAGCAGTTACGTCGGGGGAGGCTACGAGCAGTACTTC. The chain combines TRBV6-2 or TRBV6-3 with TRBJ2-7, with a tentative D call TRBD2 (6 bases). Germline CDR1 is MNHEY and CDR2 is SVGEGT. With 2 bases removed from V and 3 bases from J, the gap between germline ends came to 11 bases. The CDR3 is 14 amino acids.